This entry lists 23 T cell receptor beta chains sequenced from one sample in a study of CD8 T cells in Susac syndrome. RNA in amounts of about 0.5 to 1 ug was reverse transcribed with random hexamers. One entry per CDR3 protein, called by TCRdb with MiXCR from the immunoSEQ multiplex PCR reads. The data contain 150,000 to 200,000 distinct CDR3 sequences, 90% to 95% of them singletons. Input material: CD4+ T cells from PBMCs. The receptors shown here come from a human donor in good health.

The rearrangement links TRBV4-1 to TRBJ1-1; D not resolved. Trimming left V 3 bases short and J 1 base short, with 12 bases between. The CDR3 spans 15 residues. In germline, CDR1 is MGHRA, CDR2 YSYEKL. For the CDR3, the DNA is TGCGCCAGCAGCCAGTGGGTGACACCGAACACTGAAGCTTTCTTT. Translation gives CASSQWVTPNTEAFF.

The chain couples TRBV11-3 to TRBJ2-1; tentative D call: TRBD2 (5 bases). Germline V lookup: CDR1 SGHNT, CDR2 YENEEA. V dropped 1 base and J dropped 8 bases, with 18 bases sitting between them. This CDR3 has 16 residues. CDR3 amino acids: CASSLGSGIKGDEQFF. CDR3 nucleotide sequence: TGTGCCAGCAGCTTAGGGTCCGGAATCAAGGGAGATGAGCAGTTCTTC.

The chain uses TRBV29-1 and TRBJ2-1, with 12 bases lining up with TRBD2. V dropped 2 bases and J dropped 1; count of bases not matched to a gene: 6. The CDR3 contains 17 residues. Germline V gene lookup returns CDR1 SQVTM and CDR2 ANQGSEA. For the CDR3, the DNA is TGCAGCGTTGAACAGCTAGCGGGGGGGCAGTCCTACAATGAGCAGTTCTTC. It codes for CSVEQLAGGQSYNEQFF.

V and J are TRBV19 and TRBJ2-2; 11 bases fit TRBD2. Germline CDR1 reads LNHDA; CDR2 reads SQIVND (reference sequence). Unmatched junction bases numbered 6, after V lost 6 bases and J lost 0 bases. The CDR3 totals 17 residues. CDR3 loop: CASRSPGLAANTGELFF. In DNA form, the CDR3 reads TGTGCCAGTAGATCTCCGGGACTAGCGGCGAACACCGGGGAGCTGTTTTTT.

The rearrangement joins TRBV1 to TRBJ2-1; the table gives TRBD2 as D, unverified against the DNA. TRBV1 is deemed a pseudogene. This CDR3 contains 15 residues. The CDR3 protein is CTSSQNRGSYNEQFF. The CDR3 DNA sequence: TGCACCAGCAGCCAGAACCGCGGGTCCTACAATGAGCAGTTCTTC.

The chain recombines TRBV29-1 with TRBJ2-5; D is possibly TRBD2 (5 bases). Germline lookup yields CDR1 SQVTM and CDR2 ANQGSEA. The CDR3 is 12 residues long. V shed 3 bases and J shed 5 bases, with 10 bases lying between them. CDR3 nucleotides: TGCAGCGTTGAGTATTCGGGGGAGACCCAGTACTTC. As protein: CSVEYSGETQYF.

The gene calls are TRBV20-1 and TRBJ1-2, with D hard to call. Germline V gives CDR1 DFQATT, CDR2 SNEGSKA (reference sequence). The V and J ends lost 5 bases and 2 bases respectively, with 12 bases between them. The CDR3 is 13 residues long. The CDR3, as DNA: TGCAGTGCTGCTCTGGGGAGGAACTATGGCTACACCTTC. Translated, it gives CSAALGRNYGYTF.

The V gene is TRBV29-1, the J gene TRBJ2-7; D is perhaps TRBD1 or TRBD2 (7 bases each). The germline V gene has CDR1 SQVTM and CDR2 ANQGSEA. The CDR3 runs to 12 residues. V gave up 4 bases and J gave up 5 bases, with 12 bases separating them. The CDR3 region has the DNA TGCAGCGTTGCAGGGGGGAGGGACGAGCAGTACTTC. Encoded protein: CSVAGGRDEQYF.

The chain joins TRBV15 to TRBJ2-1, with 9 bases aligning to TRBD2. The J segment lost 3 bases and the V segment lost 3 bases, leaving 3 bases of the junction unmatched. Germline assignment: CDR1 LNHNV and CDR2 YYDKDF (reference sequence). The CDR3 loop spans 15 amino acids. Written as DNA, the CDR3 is TGTGCCACCAGCAGTACTAGCGGGTTCTACAATGAGCAGTTCTTC. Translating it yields CATSSTSGFYNEQFF.

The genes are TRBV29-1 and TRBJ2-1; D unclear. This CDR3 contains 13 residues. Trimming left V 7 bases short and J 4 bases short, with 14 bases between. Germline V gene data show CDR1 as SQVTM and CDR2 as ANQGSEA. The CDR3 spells CSAASDLYNEQFF. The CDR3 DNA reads TGCAGCGCCGCGAGCGATTTATACAATGAGCAGTTCTTC.

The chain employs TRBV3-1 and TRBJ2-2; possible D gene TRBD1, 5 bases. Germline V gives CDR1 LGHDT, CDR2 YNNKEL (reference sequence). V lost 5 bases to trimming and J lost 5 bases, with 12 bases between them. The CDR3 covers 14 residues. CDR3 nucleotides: TGTGCCAGCAGCGCACGACAGACGACCGGGGAGCTGTTTTTT. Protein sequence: CASSARQTTGELFF.

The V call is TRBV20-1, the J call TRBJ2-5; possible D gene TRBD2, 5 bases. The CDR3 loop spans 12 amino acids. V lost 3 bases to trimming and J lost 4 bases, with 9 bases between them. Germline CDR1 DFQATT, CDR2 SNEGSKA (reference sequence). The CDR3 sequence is CSARSGLETQYF. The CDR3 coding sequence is TGCAGTGCTAGGAGCGGTCTAGAGACCCAGTACTTC.

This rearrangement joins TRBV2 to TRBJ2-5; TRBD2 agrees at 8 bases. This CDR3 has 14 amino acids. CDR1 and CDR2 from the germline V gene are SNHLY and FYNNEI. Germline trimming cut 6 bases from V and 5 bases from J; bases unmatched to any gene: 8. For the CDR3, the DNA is TGTGCCAGCAGCCCCGGGACTAGAACGGAGACCCAGTACTTC. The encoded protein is CASSPGTRTETQYF. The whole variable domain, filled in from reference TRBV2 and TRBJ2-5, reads EPEVTQTPSHQVTQMGQEVILRCVPISNHLYFYWYRQILGQKVEFLVSFYNNEISEKSEIFDDQFSVERPDGSNFTLKIRSTKLEDSAMYFCASSPGTRTETQYFGPGTRLLVL.

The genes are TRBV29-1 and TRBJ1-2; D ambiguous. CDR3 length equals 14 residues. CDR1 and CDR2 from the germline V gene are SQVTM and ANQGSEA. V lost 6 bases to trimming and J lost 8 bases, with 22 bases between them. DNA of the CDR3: TGCAGCGTCGGCCGCGGGAACGGCGGCTCCGGCTACACCTTC. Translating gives CSVGRGNGGSGYTF.

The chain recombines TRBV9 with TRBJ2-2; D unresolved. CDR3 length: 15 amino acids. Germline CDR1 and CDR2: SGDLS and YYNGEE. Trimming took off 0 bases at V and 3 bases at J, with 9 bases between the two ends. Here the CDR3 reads CASSVGTLHTGELFF. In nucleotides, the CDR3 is TGTGCCAGCAGCGTAGGTACCCTCCACACCGGGGAGCTGTTTTTT.

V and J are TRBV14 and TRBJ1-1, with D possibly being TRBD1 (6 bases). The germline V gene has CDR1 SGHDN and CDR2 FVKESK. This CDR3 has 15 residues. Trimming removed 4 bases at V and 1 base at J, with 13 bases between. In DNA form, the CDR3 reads TGTGCCAGCAGCCTTTTGGGGACATGGAACACTGAAGCTTTCTTT. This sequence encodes CASSLLGTWNTEAFF.

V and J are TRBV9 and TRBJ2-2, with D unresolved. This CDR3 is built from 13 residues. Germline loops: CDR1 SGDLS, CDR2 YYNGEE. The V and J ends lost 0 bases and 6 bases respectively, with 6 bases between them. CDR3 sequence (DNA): TGTGCCAGCAGCGTAGTATACCCCGGGGAGCTGTTTTTT. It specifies CASSVVYPGELFF.

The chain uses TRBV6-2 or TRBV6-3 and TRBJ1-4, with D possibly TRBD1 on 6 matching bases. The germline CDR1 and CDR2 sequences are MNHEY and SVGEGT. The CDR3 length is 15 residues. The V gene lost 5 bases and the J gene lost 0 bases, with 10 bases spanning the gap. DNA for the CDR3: TGTGCCAGCAGTCCCGCAGGGGCAACTAATGAAAAACTGTTTTTT. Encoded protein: CASSPAGATNEKLFF.

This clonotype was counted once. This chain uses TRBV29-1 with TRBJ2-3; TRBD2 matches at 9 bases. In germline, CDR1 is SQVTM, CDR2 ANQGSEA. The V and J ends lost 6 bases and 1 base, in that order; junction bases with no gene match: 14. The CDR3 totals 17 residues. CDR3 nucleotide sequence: TGCAGCGTCGGAGGCTTGGGGGTAGCGGGGGGCACAGATACGCAGTATTTT. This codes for CSVGGLGVAGGTDTQYF.

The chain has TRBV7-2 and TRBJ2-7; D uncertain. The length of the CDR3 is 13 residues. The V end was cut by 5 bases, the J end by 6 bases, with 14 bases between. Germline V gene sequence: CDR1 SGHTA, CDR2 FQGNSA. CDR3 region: CASSTYKISEQYF. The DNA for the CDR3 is TGTGCCAGCAGCACATACAAGATCAGCGAGCAGTACTTC.

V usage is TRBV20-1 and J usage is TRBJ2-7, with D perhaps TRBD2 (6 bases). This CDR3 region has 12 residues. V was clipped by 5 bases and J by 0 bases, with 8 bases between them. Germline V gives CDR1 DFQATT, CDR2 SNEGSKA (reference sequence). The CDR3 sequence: CSAGTGSYEQYF. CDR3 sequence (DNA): TGCAGTGCTGGGACTGGCTCCTACGAGCAGTACTTC.

The DNA for the CDR3 is TGTGCCAGCAGCTCAGACCTTTCGGGTGAGCAGTTCTTC. It yields the protein CASSSDLSGEQFF. J is TRBJ2-1 and V is TRBV5-4, with no clear D. Germline assignment: CDR1 SGHNT and CDR2 YYREEE (reference sequence). With 3 bases removed from V and 9 bases from J, the gap between germline ends came to 13 bases. The CDR3 spans 13 residues.

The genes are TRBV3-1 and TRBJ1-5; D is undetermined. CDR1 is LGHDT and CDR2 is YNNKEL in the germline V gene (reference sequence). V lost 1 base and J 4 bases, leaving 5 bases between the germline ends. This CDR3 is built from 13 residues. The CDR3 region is CASSQGVNQPQHF. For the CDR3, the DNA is TGTGCCAGCAGCCAAGGAGTGAATCAGCCCCAGCATTTT.